These 9 T cell receptor beta chains share one sample of origin, sequenced in a study of T cell responses to AZD1222 COVID-19 vaccine. Data came from immunoSEQ multiplex PCR; TCRdb stores just in-frame clones and leaves some out. The sample shows about 50,000 clones, 70% to 80% of them seen only once. The sequencing here drew on peripheral blood, taken 28 days after the second AZD1222 dose. These receptors originate from an adult who received the AZD1222 COVID-19 vaccine.

The chain combines TRBV6-1 with TRBJ2-7, with 7 positions matching TRBD1. V shed 1 base, J shed 6 bases, and the junction held 6 bases outside the gene matches. CDR1 and CDR2 from the germline V gene are MNHNS and SASEGT. This CDR3 comprises 14 residues. The CDR3 region is CASSEVLDRIEQYV. CDR3 DNA: TGTGCCAGCAGTGAAGTACTGGACAGGATCGAGCAGTACGTC.

This clone was recorded a few times. This rearrangement joins TRBV12-3 or TRBV12-4 to TRBJ2-1; D unclear. The germline V and J ends were trimmed by 0 bases and 9 bases, with 0 bases remaining between them. The CDR3 has 10 amino acids. CDR3 in amino acids: CASSLAEQFF. The CDR3 nucleotides read TGTGCCAGCAGTTTAGCTGAGCAGTTCTTC.

The V call is TRBV18, the J call TRBJ2-3; 7 bases line up with TRBD1. CDR1 is KGHSH, CDR2 LQKENI, per germline. The CDR3 extends over 12 amino acids. The junction had 7 bases not matched to a gene; V was cut back by 2 bases and J by 14 bases. In nucleotides, the CDR3 is TGTGCCAGCTCACCAGGGACAGACGCACGGTATTTT. Translated, it gives CASSPGTDARYF.

The chain combines TRBV28 with TRBJ2-2; TRBD1 agrees at 11 bases. Germline CDR1 is MDHEN and CDR2 is SYDVKM. The CDR3 loop spans 16 amino acids. The ends lost 7 bases at V and 3 bases at J; junction bases unmatched: 7. In DNA form, the CDR3 reads TGTGCCAGCAAGAGGGACAGGGGGATTGACACCGGGGAGCTGTTTTTT. Residues: CASKRDRGIDTGELFF. Complete variable domain (other parts from reference TRBV28 and TRBJ2-2): DVKVTQSSRYLVKRTGEKVFLECVQDMDHENMFWYRQDPGLGLRLIYFSYDVKMKEKGDIPEGYSVSREKKERFSLILESASTNQTSMYLCASKRDRGIDTGELFFGEGSRLTVL.

The V call is TRBV6-4, the J call TRBJ1-1, with 9 bases aligning to TRBD1. Germline CDR1 is MRHNA and CDR2 is SNTAGT. After removal of 5 bases from V and 4 bases from J, the junction contained 2 bases not matched to a gene. The length of the CDR3 is 13 residues. The CDR3 sequence is CASSNRGPTEAFF. The CDR3 bases are TGTGCCAGCAGTAACAGGGGGCCCACTGAAGCTTTCTTT.

This chain connects TRBV9 to TRBJ2-3; D may be TRBD1 or TRBD2 (6 bases each). The CDR3 is 19 amino acids. The germline V gene has CDR1 SGDLS and CDR2 YYNGEE. V lost 3 bases and J lost 3, with 26 bases in between. DNA of the CDR3: TGTGCCAGCAGCGCTACCACGGGGGCAGGCCCGGGACTTACAGATACGCAGTATTTT. Amino acid sequence: CASSATTGAGPGLTDTQYF. The entire variable domain, with the rest obtained from reference TRBV9 and TRBJ2-3, is as follows: DSGVTQTPKHLITATGQRVTLRCSPRSGDLSVYWYQQSLDQGLQFLIQYYNGEERAKGNILERFSAQQFPDLHSELNLSSLELGDSALYFCASSATTGAGPGLTDTQYFGPGTRLTVL.

V gene TRBV5-6 combines with J gene TRBJ1-2, with a weak D call TRBD1 (6 bases). The germline CDR1 and CDR2 sequences are SGHDT and YYEEEE. CDR3 size: 14 residues. Trimming removed 4 bases at V and 3 bases at J, with 13 bases between. The CDR3 DNA is TGTGCCAGCAGCGGTCCGGGACACCACTATGGCTACACCTTC. It translates to CASSGPGHHYGYTF.

This sequence joins TRBV9 and TRBJ2-3; the D is unclear. V was pared by 0 bases and J by 0 bases, with 11 bases between. CDR3 length: 16 residues. CDR1 is SGDLS, CDR2 YYNGEE, per germline. In DNA, the CDR3 is TGTGCCAGCAGCGTAGCGGGCAGAACTAGCACAGATACGCAGTATTTT. Its protein is CASSVAGRTSTDTQYF.

The chain employs TRBV6-1 and TRBJ1-6; D possibly corresponds to TRBD1 (5 bases). The CDR3 sequence is 15 residues long. Germline V gene data show CDR1 as MNHNS and CDR2 as SASEGT. The ends were cut back, 1 base at V and 10 bases at J, with 14 bases in the middle. The CDR3 is CASSEVGQGGSPLHF. The CDR3 nucleotides read TGTGCCAGCAGTGAAGTCGGGCAGGGAGGCTCACCCCTCCACTTT.